One and the same sample provided the 21 T cell receptor beta chains below, sequenced in a study of CD8+ T cells in alopecia areata. RNA extraction was followed by reverse transcription into cDNA, which acted as the sequencing template. TCRdb's copy holds only in-frame clones and misses some; the assay was immunoSEQ multiplex PCR. The sample consists of hundreds of thousands of clones, more than 60% of them appearing once. As to treatment: oral pan-JAK inhibitor, 5-10 mg twice daily. The sample consisted of CD4+ T cells sorted from blood, taken at roughly week 45, from a patient treated with tofacitinib. These receptors originate from a human donor with alopecia areata.

The rearrangement links TRBV11-2 to TRBJ2-7, with D perhaps TRBD1 (5 bases). Per the germline V gene, CDR1 is SGHAT and CDR2 is FQNNGV. V dropped 6 bases and J dropped 6 bases, with 15 bases sitting between them. The CDR3 is made up of 13 amino acids. This CDR3 is CASRTGPQGEQYF. The CDR3 region has the DNA TGTGCCAGCAGGACCGGGCCCCAGGGCGAGCAGTACTTC.

V and J are TRBV10-1 and TRBJ1-1; 9 bases fit TRBD1. Trimming at V came to 3 bases and at J to 7 bases, leaving 3 bases not matched to a gene. The CDR3 has 13 residues. Germline V CDR1 and CDR2: WNHNN, SYGVQD (reference sequence). For the CDR3, the DNA is TGCGCCAGCAGTGATCGGGGACAGGGTGAAGCTTTCTTT. This gives the protein CASSDRGQGEAFF.

The chain uses TRBV30 and TRBJ1-2; D possibly corresponds to TRBD1 (6 bases). This CDR3 region has 15 residues. From germline, CDR1 is GTSNPN and CDR2 SVGIG (reference sequence). V gave up 2 bases and J gave up 8 bases, with 21 bases separating them. CDR3 bases: TGTGCCTGGAGTCTTCTCTCGGACAGAATGTACGGCTACACCTTC. Translation: CAWSLLSDRMYGYTF.

In its sample, this clone was seen many times. The chain couples TRBV29-1 to TRBJ2-4; the D call may be TRBD1 or TRBD2 (5 bases each). The CDR3 runs to 13 residues. The germline CDR1 and CDR2 sequences are SQVTM and ANQGSEA. V dropped 6 bases and J dropped 9 bases, with 18 bases sitting between them. CDR3 DNA sequence: TGCAGCGTCGACGGGGCAGGCACGGGCATTCAGTACTTC. It encodes CSVDGAGTGIQYF.

This clone has a single count. This chain joins TRBV30 and TRBJ2-5; 7 bases align to TRBD1. The end of the DNA aligns better with TRBJ2-7, so the J call may be wrong. CDR3 size: 11 residues. Germline lookup yields CDR1 GTSNPN and CDR2 SVGIG (reference sequence). DNA for the CDR3: TGTGCCTGGGGGGACAGTAACGAGCAGTACTTC. Its translation: CAWGDSNEQYF.

J is TRBJ2-7 and V is TRBV25-1; TRBD1 is a possible D gene (6 bases). The CDR3 spans 14 residues. Germline CDR1 and CDR2: MGHDK and SYGVNS. V lost 4 bases to trimming and J lost 3 bases, with 13 bases between them. CDR3 in amino acids: CASSVQGRSYEQYF. The CDR3 DNA reads as TGTGCCAGCAGTGTACAGGGACGAAGCTACGAGCAGTACTTC.

The genes are TRBV7-2 and TRBJ1-1; 8 bases line up with TRBD1. Per germline, CDR1 SGHTA and CDR2 FQGNSA. J gave up 2 bases and V 1 base, and 6 bases lay outside the gene matches. The CDR3 covers 16 residues. CDR3 protein: CASSLVTGVSNTEAFF. In DNA form, the CDR3 reads TGTGCCAGCAGCTTAGTGACAGGGGTATCCAACACTGAAGCTTTCTTT.

V and J are TRBV29-1 and TRBJ2-1; 8 bases are shared with TRBD2. CDR3 length: 15 residues. In germline, CDR1 is SQVTM, CDR2 ANQGSEA. J gave up 7 bases and V 4 bases, and 12 bases lay outside the gene matches. The CDR3 DNA reads as TGCAGCGTTGCCTCGGGAGCGGGGGTTCTAAATGAGCAGTTCTTC. Protein sequence: CSVASGAGVLNEQFF.

The chain links TRBV30 to TRBJ2-7; no reliable D call. Per germline, CDR1 GTSNPN and CDR2 SVGIG (reference sequence). Trimming shortened V by 1 base and J by 2 bases, and 15 bases separated the two germline ends. The CDR3 has 15 amino acids. CDR3 nucleotide sequence: TGTGCCTGGAGTGGGGCAGGTAGATCCCCCTACGAGCAGTACTTC. Protein: CAWSGAGRSPYEQYF.

This clone appeared many times. V usage is TRBV19 and J usage is TRBJ1-2; D is uncertain. V lost 3 bases and J 8 bases, leaving 13 bases between the germline ends. The CDR3 is 13 amino acids. CDR1 is LNHDA and CDR2 is SQIVND in the germline V gene (reference sequence). The CDR3 DNA reads TGTGCCAGTAGTATCGCTCCGGTGGAGGGCTACACCTTC. Protein product: CASSIAPVEGYTF.

This clone has only a few counts. This sequence joins TRBV2 and TRBJ2-7; TRBD1 matches at 8 bases. V shed 3 bases, J shed 11 bases, and the junction held 9 bases outside the gene matches. Germline values: CDR1 SNHLY, CDR2 FYNNEI. The CDR3 is 13 amino acids. The CDR3 nucleotides are TGTGCCAGCAGTGAGTGGACAGGGAAGATCAAGTACTTC. This codes for CASSEWTGKIKYF.

This chain links TRBV27 with TRBJ1-6; D not resolved. Germline V CDR1 and CDR2: MNHEY, SMNVEV (reference sequence). Trimming removed 7 bases at V and 9 bases at J, with 10 bases between. The CDR3 loop spans 12 amino acids. The CDR3 region has the DNA TGTGCCAGCACCATCGTCGGTTCACCCCTCCACTTT. This gives the protein CASTIVGSPLHF.

This clone showed up just once. This chain uses TRBV30 with TRBJ1-2; D uncertain. The V and J ends lost 2 bases and 2 bases respectively, with 12 bases between them. Germline assignment: CDR1 GTSNPN and CDR2 SVGIG (reference sequence). This CDR3 has 14 residues. In DNA, the CDR3 is TGTGCCTGGAGTCCTCTGACAACAAACTATGGCTACACCTTC. Its translation is CAWSPLTTNYGYTF.

The chain carries TRBV12-5 and TRBJ1-6; 7 nucleotides align to TRBD1. The CDR3 loop spans 13 amino acids. The V gene's germline CDR1 is LGHNT and CDR2 FRNRAP. Germline trimming cut 4 bases from V and 9 bases from J; bases unmatched to any gene: 3. DNA of the CDR3: TGTGCTAGTGGTTCCGGACAGGTTTCACCCCTCCACTTT. This translates into CASGSGQVSPLHF.

This chain connects TRBV11-2 to TRBJ2-1; D gene unclear. This CDR3 is 13 amino acids long. Trimming stripped 1 base from V and 7 bases from J, with 8 bases between. Per germline, CDR1 SGHAT and CDR2 FQNNGV. CDR3 in amino acids: CASSLVPTNEQFF. Written as DNA, the CDR3 is TGTGCCAGCAGCTTAGTCCCAACTAATGAGCAGTTCTTC.

V is TRBV30 and J is TRBJ1-2; D unclear. Germline CDR1 reads GTSNPN; CDR2 reads SVGIG (reference sequence). The CDR3 contains 12 residues. V was clipped by 3 bases and J by 4 bases, with 9 bases between them. The CDR3 sequence: CAWSEGGYGYTF. In nucleotides, the CDR3 is TGTGCCTGGAGCGAGGGCGGCTATGGCTACACCTTC.

The chain links TRBV7-2 to TRBJ2-7; D is unresolved. The CDR3 is 14 residues long. V shed 0 bases and J shed 2 bases, with 8 bases lying between them. From germline, CDR1 is SGHTA and CDR2 FQGNSA. The DNA for the CDR3 is TGTGCCAGCAGCTTAGCCCACCTTACCTACGAGCAGTACTTC. This gives the protein CASSLAHLTYEQYF.

The chain uses TRBV29-1 and TRBJ2-1, with TRBD2 identical over 16 bases. CDR1 is SQVTM, CDR2 ANQGSEA, per germline. This CDR3 has 16 amino acids. The trim removed 8 bases at V and 7 bases at J, leaving 11 bases unmatched. The CDR3 DNA reads TGCAGCACACCGGGACTAGCGGGGGGGTTTAGAAATGAGCAGTTCTTC. Translated, it gives CSTPGLAGGFRNEQFF.

In the case of this clone: The junction differs from germline at one of its ends, possibly a read error. This sequence joins TRBV11-1 and TRBJ2-3; TRBD2 matches at 8 bases. This CDR3 comprises 14 residues. Germline values: CDR1 SGHAT, CDR2 FQDESV (reference sequence). CDR3 region: CASSTRTSIDTQYF. CDR3 DNA sequence: TGTGCCAGCAGCACTCGGACTAGCATAGATACGCAGTATTTT.

The V gene is TRBV11-2, the J gene TRBJ1-1, with TRBD1 identical over 9 bases. The CDR3 covers 13 residues. The germline gives CDR1 SGHAT, CDR2 FQNNGV. V dropped 3 bases and J dropped 8; count of bases not matched to a gene: 4. The CDR3 DNA reads TGTGCCAGCAGCTTGGACGGGACAGGGGAAGCTTTCTTT. Translated, it gives CASSLDGTGEAFF.

The genes are TRBV13 and TRBJ2-4; tentative D call: TRBD1 (6 bases). Germline-derived CDR1 and CDR2 are PRHDT and FYEKMQ (reference sequence). The CDR3 sequence is 14 residues long. V shed 5 bases and J shed 8 bases, with 16 bases lying between them. The CDR3 protein is CASSPHLQGDIQYF. The DNA for the CDR3 is TGTGCCAGCAGCCCACACCTACAGGGAGACATTCAGTACTTC.